This paragraph covers one T cell receptor (beta chain) sequence. This clonotype showed up many times. Its binding antigen is unknown. Nothing much larger sits one base from this clone, and base qualities are not available. The germline V gene (reference sequence) supplies CDR1 DFQATT and CDR2 SNEGSKA. From cysteine to phenylalanine, the CDR3 is 16 amino acids long. This entry keeps only the CDR3 DNA: 48 bases, framed from base 1. Cut back by 0 bases and 4 bases, the V and J ends lie 16 bases apart. The data derive from a study of breast tumors, draining lymph nodes, adjacent tissues (dated by TCRdb to 2016 to 2017). Background for the entire study: In breast cancer patients, the study compared the TCR beta repertoires of tumor, adjacent nontumor tissue and axillary lymph nodes. In human breast cancer, the study set out to assess how tumor, surrounding tissue and draining lymph node repertoires relate to one another and whether T cells might be exchanged between them. Results and caveats for the whole study, not just this receptor: T-cell repertoire diversity in tumors was found to be lower than in lymph nodes but higher than in nontumor tissue, and preferential V and J gene usage was observed. A scenario in which most tumor T cells derive from the lymph node and then expand within tumor tissue was judged to be consistent with the data. Rather than being directly demonstrated, the conclusion that tumor T cells originate in lymph nodes was presented as consistent with a hypothesis. In luminal-like breast cancer, tumor and nontumor tissue repertoires resembled each other significantly more than in basal-like breast cancer.

The axillary draining lymph nodes of breast cancer patients were the source of the lymph node samples. Sequencing was carried out with an Illumina HiSeq 2000. Multiplex PCR amplification was used to build the TCR beta chain libraries. The amplified TCR beta chain products were analyzed by high-throughput sequencing. TCRdb took the public reads, trimmed them with fastp at Q25, ran MiXCR for clone calling and kept in-frame beta chains. Identical CDR3 proteins give one entry, which carries the most common genes and DNA. This sample comprises about 130,000 distinct CDR3 sequences, about 20% of them detected only once. The ten largest clonotypes hold around 2.6% of the sample.

Rearrangement joined TRBV20-1 to TRBJ2-1; the D gene is perhaps TRBD1 or TRBD2, each of them matching over 5 bases. What was sequenced was axillary lymph node tissue. This clonotype was obtained from a female donor with breast cancer. Some clones in this sample may be carry-over from other donors' samples. In nucleotide form, the sequence is TGCAGTGCTAGAGATACACTGGGACCCAGATACAATGAGCAGTTCTTC. Its translation reads: CSARDTLGPRYNEQFF.